This record covers a single T cell receptor beta chain. The antigen this receptor binds is unknown. No much larger clonotype is one base removed from it; base qualities were not supplied. This entry is derived from a study of blood T cell repertoires in COVID-19 (dated by TCRdb to the early 2020s). Turning to the overall study: Samples covering the acute and convalescent phases of COVID-19 were provided by collaborators in the United States, Italy and Spain. Where available, HLA class I and class II types were obtained from metadata supplied by the sample provider rather than from assay-based typing. The material from the prospective study consisted of cDNA or gDNA derived from T cells, B-cell-depleted T cells, or PBMCs. The dataset comprised deeply sampled blood TCRbeta repertoires from subjects exposed to, actively infected with, or recovered from COVID-19. A freely available public database, intended as a resource for researchers studying the immune response to SARS-CoV-2, is where the repertoires were released. Sample metadata almost always included a de-identified subject ID, COVID-19 status, age in years and sex. Samples were obtained from the ongoing ImmuneRACE study (first 160 participants) and from approximately 1,200 subjects provided by 6 global collaborators.

Samples from volunteer blood donors who had recovered from COVID-19 were contributed by a second Seattle source. Whole blood was collected in K2EDTA tubes by collaborating institutions according to the institutions' own protocols. For TCRbeta analysis, collaborators shipped samples as frozen whole blood, isolated PBMCs, or DNA extracted from either of those sample types. Trimming accounts for 2 bases at V and 10 bases at J, while the number of junction bases matched to no gene is 7. Based on the germline V gene (reference sequence), the CDR1 and CDR2 sequences are MNHEY and SMNVEV. Taken from cysteine to phenylalanine, the CDR3 has 14 residues. The only DNA kept is the CDR3, 42 bases in frame from the first base. Study-wide conclusions, independent of this receptor: The quantity of clinical and demographic metadata differed by source and by participant and was supplied without curation.

TCRbeta CDR3 regions were amplified from genomic DNA using the immunoSEQ Assay, a bias-controlled multiplex PCR. As for the authors' bioinformatics: Nucleated cell counts per sample were estimated from amplification of reference gene primers within the assay. To quantify the absolute abundance of each unique TCRbeta CDR3 rearrangement, sequence reads were collapsed and filtered. For each sample, productive Simpson clonality was calculated as the square root of Simpson's diversity index over productive rearrangements. As stored in TCRdb, this immuneACCESS dataset retains in-frame rearrangements with V and J assigned. A fraction of the clones does not appear; measured against another copy, unresolved V genes explain less than half of the discrepancy, and the remainder lacks a known reason. Clonal size and the V and J genes are those of that table, whereas D and trimming came from the DNA. For this sample the table gives more than 250,000 clones, of which around four fifths were detected only once. The top ten hold about 4.5% of the sample.

The sequenced sample consisted of peripheral blood. The receptor's source is a man in his 60s who had recovered from COVID-19. Recombination connected TRBV27 to TRBJ2-1; a stretch of 8 junction bases matches TRBD2. The CDR3 amino acid sequence is: CASSLREQRGEQFF. The nucleotide sequence is given as TGTGCCAGCAGTTTACGTGAACAGCGGGGGGAGCAGTTCTTC.